This TCR beta chain came from a study of blood T cell repertoires in COVID-19. Germline assignment: CDR1 SEHNR and CDR2 FQNEAQ (reference sequence). CDR3 length equals 11 residues. After removal of 8 bases from V and 11 bases from J, the junction contained 7 bases not matched to a gene. Assay: immunoSEQ multiplex PCR; the TCRdb copy retains only in-frame clones and omits some. The table records about 200,000 clones, more than 75% of them present only once. The clonotype originates from a man aged 55 to 69 who had recovered from COVID-19. Sequencing was done on a sample of peripheral blood. The chain couples TRBV7-9 to TRBJ1-1; the match to TRBD1 covers 8 bases. The CDR3 protein is CASEQGDSAFF. CDR3 sequence (DNA): TGTGCCAGCGAACAGGGGGACTCGGCTTTCTTT.